This TCR beta chain comes out of a study of blood T cell repertoires in COVID-19. The germline V and J ends were trimmed by 2 bases and 10 bases, with 12 bases remaining between them. Germline V CDR1 and CDR2: MGHRA, YSYEKL. The CDR3 runs to 13 residues. Sequencing was performed with immunoSEQ multiplex PCR; in TCRdb, only in-frame clones are kept and a portion is missing. The sample holds 250,000 to 350,000 clones, around 90% seen once. The sample consisted of PBMCs or T cells enriched from blood (not recorded which). This TCR was sampled from a woman under 30 with acute COVID-19. The chain uses TRBV4-1 and TRBJ2-1; D gene unclear. CDR3 protein: CASSQQENREQFF. The DNA of the CDR3 is TGCGCCAGCAGCCAACAAGAAAATCGGGAGCAGTTCTTC.